Reported below is one T cell receptor beta chain. What it binds is not known. TCRdb analysed the 5' RACE reads with MiXCR anew, one entry per CDR3 protein. Counted here are 750,000 to 950,000 distinct CDR3 sequences, around 12% occurring once; the ten biggest clones make up around 1.5%. These data come from a study of identical twins. CDR3 length: 16 residues. Germline V gives CDR1 MNHNS, CDR2 SASEGT. The V gene end was trimmed by 7 bases and the J gene end by 7 bases; junction bases not matched to a gene: 12. General study findings and limits: A lower insertion count was a feature of abundant cord blood beta clonotypes, with no such feature in memory repertoires.

In addition, the sample was reused for a study of yellow fever vaccine responses in identical twins.

Sequencing was performed on PBMCs. V is TRBV6-1 and J is TRBJ2-2; 10 nucleotides match TRBD2. The sequence was collected from a young woman in good health. The CDR3 coding sequence is TGTGCCAGCAAAACAGGGGCTAGCGGGAGCATCGGGGAGCTGTTTTTT. It translates to CASKTGASGSIGELFF.